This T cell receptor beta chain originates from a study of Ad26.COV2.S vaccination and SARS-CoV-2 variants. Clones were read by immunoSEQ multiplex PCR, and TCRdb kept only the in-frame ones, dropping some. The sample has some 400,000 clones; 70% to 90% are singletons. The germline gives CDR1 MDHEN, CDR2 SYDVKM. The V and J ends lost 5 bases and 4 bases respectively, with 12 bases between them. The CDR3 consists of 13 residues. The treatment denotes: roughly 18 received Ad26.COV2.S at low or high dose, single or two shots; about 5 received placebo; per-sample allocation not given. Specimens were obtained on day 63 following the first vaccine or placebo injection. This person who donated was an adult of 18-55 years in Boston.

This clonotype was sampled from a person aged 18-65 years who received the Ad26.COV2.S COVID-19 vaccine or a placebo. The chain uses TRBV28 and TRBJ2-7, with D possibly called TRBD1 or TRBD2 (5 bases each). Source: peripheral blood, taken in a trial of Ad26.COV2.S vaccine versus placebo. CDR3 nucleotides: TGTGCCAGCAGTGGGGGACGGCGATACGAGCAGTACTTC. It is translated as CASSGGRRYEQYF.